This is a list of T cell receptor beta chains from one sample in a study of shared clonotypes between healthy human individuals. The protocol was immunoSEQ multiplex PCR, while the TCRdb copy is restricted to in-frame clones and leaves out a portion. Here the sample spans approximately 1.5 million clones, 95% to 99% being singletons. Sequencing used naive CD4+ T cells sorted from blood. These receptors came from a man under 40 in good health. Each CDR3 is given with its conserved first and last residue. A D gene is named only where the DNA matches it firmly. Size is stated for part of the rows, as once, few or many counts, or as a class when the clone is expanded.

v_call: TRBV5-6; d_call: -; j_call: TRBJ2-4; clone_size: once; cdr3_aa: CASSLQALIAKNIQYF; cdr3_nt: TGTGCCAGCAGCCTACAGGCCCTCATAGCCAAAAACATTCAGTACTTC
v_call: TRBV7-3; d_call: TRBD1; j_call: TRBJ2-7; clone_size: -; cdr3_aa: CASSLTPRGLDEQYF; cdr3_nt: TGTGCCAGCAGCTTAACGCCTAGGGGGCTCGACGAGCAGTACTTC
v_call: TRBV6-1; d_call: -; j_call: TRBJ2-3; clone_size: -; cdr3_aa: CASSEAVSDGSPTDTQYF; cdr3_nt: TGTGCCAGCAGTGAAGCCGTAAGTGACGGGAGTCCCACAGATACGCAGTATTTT
v_call: TRBV29-1; d_call: -; j_call: TRBJ2-7; clone_size: -; cdr3_aa: CSVRRFSGGKNEQYF; cdr3_nt: TGCAGCGTAAGAAGGTTTTCGGGGGGCAAGAACGAGCAGTACTTC
v_call: TRBV18; d_call: -; j_call: TRBJ1-5; clone_size: -; cdr3_aa: CASSPPFARVSQPQHF; cdr3_nt: TGTGCCAGCTCACCACCGTTCGCCAGGGTGTCACAGCCCCAGCATTTT
v_call: TRBV9; d_call: TRBD1; j_call: TRBJ2-1; clone_size: -; cdr3_aa: CASSTSDRGGNNEQFF; cdr3_nt: TGTGCCAGCAGCACCTCGGACAGGGGAGGGAACAATGAGCAGTTCTTC
v_call: TRBV13; d_call: -; j_call: TRBJ2-7; clone_size: -; cdr3_aa: CASSPLGRGSLYEQYF; cdr3_nt: TGTGCCAGCAGCCCCCTGGGTCGCGGGTCTTTATACGAGCAGTACTTC
v_call: TRBV9; d_call: -; j_call: TRBJ1-1; clone_size: -; cdr3_aa: CASSVGGNSNTEAFF; cdr3_nt: TGTGCCAGCAGCGTAGGGGGGAATTCGAACACTGAAGCTTTCTTT
v_call: TRBV5-1; d_call: -; j_call: TRBJ2-6; clone_size: -; cdr3_aa: CASSRTTGSGANVLTF; cdr3_nt: TGCGCCAGCAGCCGCACAACAGGTTCTGGGGCCAACGTCCTGACTTTC
v_call: TRBV27; d_call: -; j_call: TRBJ1-5; clone_size: -; cdr3_aa: CASRPLGRDGQPQHF; cdr3_nt: TGTGCCAGCAGGCCCTTAGGTAGGGATGGGCAGCCCCAGCATTTT
v_call: TRBV9; d_call: TRBD2; j_call: TRBJ2-1; clone_size: -; cdr3_aa: CASSVDGWGAGVYNEQFF; cdr3_nt: TGTGCCAGCAGCGTAGATGGATGGGGAGCGGGAGTCTACAATGAGCAGTTCTTC
v_call: TRBV9; d_call: -; j_call: TRBJ1-1; clone_size: -; cdr3_aa: CASSSALPRGGNTEAFF; cdr3_nt: TGTGCCAGCAGCTCCGCGTTACCTCGTGGGGGGAACACTGAAGCTTTCTTT
v_call: TRBV7-2; d_call: TRBD2; j_call: TRBJ2-7; clone_size: -; cdr3_aa: CASSLVGSGRSIPEQYF; cdr3_nt: TGTGCCAGCAGCTTAGTCGGCAGCGGGAGGAGTATTCCCGAGCAGTACTTC
v_call: TRBV25-1; d_call: TRBD1; j_call: TRBJ2-3; clone_size: -; cdr3_aa: CASSEQTGLRTDTQYF; cdr3_nt: TGTGCCAGCAGTGAACAGACAGGGCTACGCACAGATACGCAGTATTTT
v_call: TRBV28; d_call: -; j_call: TRBJ2-5; clone_size: -; cdr3_aa: CASNSPQLRETQYF; cdr3_nt: TGTGCCAGCAATTCACCGCAGTTGCGAGAGACCCAGTACTTC
v_call: TRBV7-2; d_call: TRBD1; j_call: TRBJ2-1; clone_size: -; cdr3_aa: CASSLVGQGSNEQFF; cdr3_nt: TGTGCCAGCAGCTTAGTGGGACAGGGGTCCAATGAGCAGTTCTTC
v_call: TRBV5-1; d_call: -; j_call: TRBJ2-1; clone_size: -; cdr3_aa: CASSKMMGDEQFF; cdr3_nt: TGCGCCAGCAGCAAAATGATGGGGGATGAGCAGTTCTTC
v_call: TRBV6-5; d_call: -; j_call: TRBJ2-3; clone_size: once; cdr3_aa: CASSYSAPGDTQYF; cdr3_nt: TGTGCCAGCAGTTACTCGGCCCCCGGGGATACGCAGTATTTT
v_call: TRBV29-1; d_call: TRBD2; j_call: TRBJ2-7; clone_size: -; cdr3_aa: CSVGGTSGRAMGLYEQYF; cdr3_nt: TGCAGCGTTGGGGGGACTAGCGGGAGGGCCATGGGTCTCTACGAGCAGTACTTC
v_call: TRBV5-1; d_call: TRBD2; j_call: TRBJ2-2; clone_size: -; cdr3_aa: CASSRREGNTGELFF; cdr3_nt: TGCGCCAGCAGTCGGCGGGAGGGGAACACCGGGGAGCTGTTTTTT
v_call: TRBV10-3; d_call: TRBD1; j_call: TRBJ1-1; clone_size: -; cdr3_aa: CAISQGATVNTEAFF; cdr3_nt: TGTGCCATCAGTCAGGGGGCGACCGTGAACACTGAAGCTTTCTTT
v_call: TRBV5-1; d_call: -; j_call: TRBJ2-3; clone_size: -; cdr3_aa: CASSFAADTQYF; cdr3_nt: TGCGCCAGCAGCTTTGCAGCAGATACGCAGTATTTT